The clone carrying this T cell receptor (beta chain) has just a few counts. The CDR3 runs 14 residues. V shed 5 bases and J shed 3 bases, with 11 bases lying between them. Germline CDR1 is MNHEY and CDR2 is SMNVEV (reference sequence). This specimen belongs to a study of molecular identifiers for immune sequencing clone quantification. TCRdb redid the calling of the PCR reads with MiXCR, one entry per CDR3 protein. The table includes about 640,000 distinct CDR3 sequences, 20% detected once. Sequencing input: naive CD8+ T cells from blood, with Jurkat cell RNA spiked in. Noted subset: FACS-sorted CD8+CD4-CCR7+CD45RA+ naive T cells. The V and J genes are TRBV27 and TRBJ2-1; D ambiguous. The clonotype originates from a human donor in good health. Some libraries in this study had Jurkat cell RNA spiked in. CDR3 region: CASSALEFYNEQFF. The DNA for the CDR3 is TGTGCCAGCAGTGCCCTTGAATTCTACAATGAGCAGTTCTTC.